A single sample gave rise to the 20 T cell receptor beta chains below, sequenced in a study of cytomegalovirus exposure and HLA in healthy donors. Primers included in the PCR were 60 Vbeta and 13 Jbeta primers. Profiling relied on immunoSEQ multiplex PCR, and the TCRdb table lists in-frame clones only, not all of them. The sample holds tens of thousands of clones, approximately 76% seen once. Sequenced input: PBMCs. The receptors originated from a woman aged 25 to 39 in good health and CMV-seropositive.

This chain joins TRBV5-1 and TRBJ1-2, with TRBD1 matching 7 bases. CDR3 length: 13 residues. Germline V lookup: CDR1 SGHRS, CDR2 YFSETQ. V shed 2 bases, J shed 8 bases, and the junction held 6 bases outside the gene matches. The CDR3 bases are TGCGCCAGCAGCTTCACAGGGGAGGACGGCTACACCTTC. It yields the protein CASSFTGEDGYTF.

The chain employs TRBV6-1 and TRBJ2-1, with a tentative D call TRBD2 (5 bases). From germline, CDR1 is MNHNS and CDR2 SASEGT. With 2 bases removed from V and 7 bases from J, the gap between germline ends came to 12 bases. The CDR3 loop spans 14 amino acids. This chain's CDR3 is CASSEKLVGNEQFF. In DNA form, the CDR3 reads TGTGCCAGCAGTGAAAAACTAGTAGGTAATGAGCAGTTCTTC.

This clone has just a few counts. The chain joins TRBV6-4 to TRBJ2-3; 9 nucleotides align to TRBD2. V lost 3 bases, J lost 2 bases, and 3 bases stayed unmatched. The CDR3 spans 15 residues. CDR1 and CDR2 from the germline V gene are MRHNA and SNTAGT. CDR3 sequence: CASSEASGDTDTQYF. The CDR3 nucleotides read TGTGCCAGCAGTGAAGCTAGCGGGGACACAGATACGCAGTATTTT.

The chain recombines TRBV11-2 with TRBJ1-2; D is unclear. The CDR3 is 14 residues long. Trimming stripped 1 base from V and 2 bases from J, with 8 bases between. Germline-derived CDR1 and CDR2 are SGHAT and FQNNGV. Written as DNA, the CDR3 is TGTGCCAGCAGCTTAGGTTCACAGAACTATGGCTACACCTTC. This encodes CASSLGSQNYGYTF. The complete variable domain, with remaining parts taken from reference TRBV11-2 and TRBJ1-2, reads EAGVAQSPRYKIIEKRQSVAFWCNPISGHATLYWYQQILGQGPKLLIQFQNNGVVDDSQLPKDRFSAERLKGVDSTLKIQPAKLEDSAVYLCASSLGSQNYGYTFGSGTRLTVV.

The V and J genes are TRBV30 and TRBJ1-1, with D unresolved. This CDR3 spans 14 amino acids. V was trimmed by 1 base and J by 7 bases, leaving 16 bases between them. Germline CDR1 reads GTSNPN; CDR2 reads SVGIG (reference sequence). Here the CDR3 reads CAWSEEGRVSEAFF. The CDR3 region has the DNA TGTGCCTGGAGTGAGGAAGGCCGGGTTAGTGAAGCTTTCTTT.

The chain uses TRBV7-8 and TRBJ1-1; D is ambiguous. Trimming pared 8 bases from V and 0 bases from J, leaving 22 bases between. CDR1 is SGHVS, CDR2 FQNEAQ, per germline. This CDR3 has 17 amino acids. The CDR3 loop is CASRSGLTHMMNTEAFF. The CDR3 DNA reads as TGTGCCAGCCGCTCCGGACTGACCCATATGATGAACACTGAAGCTTTCTTT.

This clone was seen only once. The V and J genes are TRBV7-9 and TRBJ2-7, with 7 positions matching TRBD1. The CDR3 spans 17 residues. From germline, CDR1 is SEHNR and CDR2 FQNEAQ (reference sequence). V gave up 4 bases and J gave up 0 bases; unmatched junction bases: 12. For the CDR3, the DNA is TGTGCCAGCAGCTCCACTCACACCGGGACAGCCTCCTACGAGCAGTACTTC. Its translation is CASSSTHTGTASYEQYF.

This chain connects TRBV19 to TRBJ2-5; 13 bases are shared with TRBD2. After removal of 5 bases from V and 3 bases from J, the junction contained 6 bases not matched to a gene. Germline V lookup: CDR1 LNHDA, CDR2 SQIVND (reference sequence). The CDR3 has 16 amino acids. The CDR3 loop is CASSSPGTSGKETQYF. CDR3 DNA sequence: TGTGCCAGTAGTTCTCCCGGGACTAGCGGGAAAGAGACCCAGTACTTC.

V and J are TRBV5-1 and TRBJ2-5; weak D call: TRBD2 (6 bases). The J call is uncertain, as TRBJ2-7 better fits the DNA end. The CDR3 loop spans 13 amino acids. The germline V gene encodes CDR1 SGHRS and CDR2 YFSETQ. In DNA, the CDR3 is TGCGCCAGCAGCTTGGGACTAGAATACGAGCAGTACTTC. Protein sequence: CASSLGLEYEQYF.

The CDR3 is CASSLTGLEGYTF. The DNA of the CDR3 is TGCGCCAGCAGCCTTACGGGGTTAGAGGGCTACACCTTC. This chain uses TRBV5-1 with TRBJ1-2, with no clear D. This CDR3 contains 13 residues. Germline CDR1 SGHRS, CDR2 YFSETQ. Trimming removed 4 bases from V and 8 bases from J, with 15 bases in between.

This clone was observed a handful of times. This rearrangement joins TRBV2 to TRBJ2-3, with a possible D match to TRBD1 (6 bases). Trimming stripped 9 bases from V and 0 bases from J, with 10 bases between. Germline V gene lookup returns CDR1 SNHLY and CDR2 FYNNEI. This CDR3 is 13 amino acids long. The CDR3 sequence is CASVQGSTDTQYF. In DNA, the CDR3 is TGTGCCAGTGTACAGGGCAGCACAGATACGCAGTATTTT.

This clone has more than one count but fewer than ten. CDR3 nucleotides: TGTGCCAGCTCACCAAACCGCGGGACTAGTATCTATGAGCAGTTCTTC. It is translated as CASSPNRGTSIYEQFF. The chain recombines TRBV18 with TRBJ2-1; 8 nucleotides align to TRBD2. The ends lost 2 bases at V and 8 bases at J; junction bases unmatched: 11. The CDR3 consists of 16 residues. Germline CDR1 is KGHSH and CDR2 is LQKENI.

The V gene is TRBV10-1, the J gene TRBJ1-6; maybe TRBD1 (6 bases). The V and J ends lost 5 bases and 4 bases respectively, with 9 bases between them. Germline V CDR1 and CDR2: WNHNN, SYGVQD (reference sequence). The CDR3 consists of 14 residues. CDR3 DNA sequence: TGCGCCAGCAGTCCGAGGGGGTATAATTCACCCCTCCACTTT. It codes for CASSPRGYNSPLHF.

This chain connects TRBV19 to TRBJ2-2; 11 bases are a match to TRBD2. Germline assignment: CDR1 LNHDA and CDR2 SQIVND (reference sequence). Unmatched junction bases numbered 8, after V lost 9 bases and J lost 5 bases. This CDR3 has 15 residues. The CDR3 sequence is CASRSGLAATGELFF. CDR3 bases: TGTGCCAGCCGTTCGGGACTAGCGGCTACCGGGGAGCTGTTTTTT.

In this sample, this clone turned up a few times. V and J are TRBV5-1 and TRBJ2-2, with TRBD2 matching over 7 bases. Trimming removed 4 bases from V and 5 bases from J; junction bases left unmatched: 5. This CDR3 has 14 residues. Germline-derived CDR1 and CDR2 are SGHRS and YFSETQ. Here the CDR3 reads CASSDWGGTGELFF. CDR3 in DNA: TGCGCCAGCAGCGACTGGGGGGGAACCGGGGAGCTGTTTTTT.

The chain joins TRBV28 to TRBJ2-3; D call uncertain. CDR1 and CDR2 from the germline V gene are MDHEN and SYDVKM. The CDR3 extends over 15 amino acids. Deletions cut 2 bases from V and 0 bases from J, with 9 bases between. The CDR3 protein is CASSLRVSSTDTQYF. The CDR3 DNA reads TGTGCCAGCAGTTTACGCGTATCTAGCACAGATACGCAGTATTTT.

The chain has TRBV7-9 and TRBJ2-1; 9 bases are shared with TRBD2. Trimming took 1 base from V and 6 from J; bases not matched to a gene: 10. Germline CDR1 is SEHNR and CDR2 is FQNEAQ (reference sequence). This CDR3 spans 17 amino acids. CDR3: CASSLERGSGRFNEQFF. CDR3 nucleotides: TGTGCCAGCAGCTTAGAGAGAGGGAGCGGGAGGTTCAATGAGCAGTTCTTC.

This clone was detected a few times. The V and J genes are TRBV6-1 and TRBJ2-5; TRBD1 matches 11 bases. Trimming cost V 11 bases and J 4 bases; bases outside gene matches: 6. The CDR3 runs to 13 residues. Germline values: CDR1 MNHNS, CDR2 SASEGT. CDR3 sequence reads: CAGGQGEGETQYF. The CDR3 nucleotides are TGTGCCGGGGGACAGGGGGAGGGAGAGACCCAGTACTTC.

V and J are TRBV5-4 and TRBJ2-7, with 7 bases matching TRBD2. The CDR3 extends over 13 amino acids. V gave up 0 bases and J gave up 4 bases; unmatched junction bases: 1. CDR1 is SGHNT, CDR2 YYREEE, per germline (reference sequence). The CDR3 DNA follows: TGTGCCAGCAGCTTGGTCGGGGGGTACGAGCAGTACTTC. Translating gives CASSLVGGYEQYF.

The V call is TRBV6-1, the J call TRBJ2-3; D possibly corresponds to TRBD2 (7 bases). Germline V lookup: CDR1 MNHNS, CDR2 SASEGT. V lost 8 bases and J lost 4, with 13 bases in between. The CDR3 loop spans 13 amino acids. The CDR3 region has the DNA TGTGCCAGCGGGGGGGCGGGCGCAGATACGCAGTATTTT. Protein: CASGGAGADTQYF.